A single sample gave rise to the 29 T cell receptor beta chains below, sequenced in a study of blood T cell repertoires in COVID-19. Data came from immunoSEQ multiplex PCR; TCRdb stores just in-frame clones and leaves some out. The top ten clones hold just under 3% of a sample with hundreds of thousands of clones, approximately 84% of them seen once. The sequencing input was PBMCs or T cells enriched from blood (not recorded which). The receptors were sampled from a woman aged 25 to 39 who had recovered from COVID-19.

V and J are TRBV24-1 and TRBJ2-2; 8 bases match TRBD1. Germline assignment: CDR1 KGHDR and CDR2 SFDVKD. Trimming removed 0 bases from V and 5 bases from J; junction bases left unmatched: 4. The CDR3 covers 16 residues. This CDR3 is CATSDLGRGQTGELFF. The CDR3 bases are TGTGCCACCAGTGATTTGGGCAGGGGGCAGACCGGGGAGCTGTTTTTT.

The V call is TRBV7-2, the J call TRBJ1-6; 8 positions agree with TRBD1. This CDR3 region has 17 residues. CDR1 is SGHTA and CDR2 is FQGNSA in the germline V gene. The V gene end was trimmed by 6 bases and the J gene end by 3 bases; junction bases not matched to a gene: 10. The CDR3 nucleotides are TGTGCCAGCAGACCGACTCCCGACAGGGGCTATAATTCACCCCTCCACTTT. Translated, it gives CASRPTPDRGYNSPLHF.

The chain employs TRBV6-5 and TRBJ2-3; possible D gene TRBD2, 5 bases. Trimming pared 5 bases from V and 5 bases from J, leaving 17 bases between. Germline V gene data show CDR1 as MNHEY and CDR2 as SVGAGI. This CDR3 is built from 15 residues. CDR3 nucleotides: TGTGCCAGCAGTCTCGTCCCCGGGATGGAAGATACGCAGTATTTT. Translation gives CASSLVPGMEDTQYF.

The chain joins TRBV19 to TRBJ1-4; D is unclear. The V end was cut by 6 bases, the J end by 0 bases, with 8 bases between. Germline-derived CDR1 and CDR2 are LNHDA and SQIVND (reference sequence). The CDR3 has 14 residues. The CDR3 DNA follows: TGTGCCAGTAGCTCGTTTGCAACTAATGAAAAACTGTTTTTT. Translated, it gives CASSSFATNEKLFF. The complete variable domain, with remaining parts taken from reference TRBV19 and TRBJ1-4, reads DGGITQSPKYLFRKEGQNVTLSCEQNLNHDAMYWYRQDPGQGLRLIYYSQIVNDFQKGDIAEGYSVSREKKESFPLTVTSAQKNPTAFYLCASSSFATNEKLFFGSGTQLSVL.

The V gene is TRBV29-1, the J gene TRBJ2-5; possibly TRBD1 for D (5 bases). With 7 bases removed from V and 6 bases from J, the gap between germline ends came to 15 bases. CDR1 SQVTM and CDR2 ANQGSEA come from the germline V gene. The CDR3 loop spans 12 amino acids. CDR3 nucleotide sequence: TGCAGCGCTGAGGCAGGGCGAAAGACCCAGTACTTC. Translated, it gives CSAEAGRKTQYF.

This chain uses TRBV2 with TRBJ1-1; TRBD1 is a possible D gene (5 bases). Germline CDR1 SNHLY, CDR2 FYNNEI. The CDR3 covers 11 residues. V was clipped by 8 bases and J by 6 bases, with 10 bases between them. The CDR3 is CASGWGAEAFF. CDR3 nucleotide sequence: TGTGCCAGCGGTTGGGGGGCTGAAGCTTTCTTT.

This chain joins TRBV9 and TRBJ2-7, with unresolved D. This CDR3 region has 14 residues. Germline V gene sequence: CDR1 SGDLS, CDR2 YYNGEE. With 0 bases removed from V and 2 bases from J, the gap between germline ends came to 9 bases. The CDR3 spells CASSVGPRPYEQYF. For the CDR3, the DNA is TGTGCCAGCAGCGTAGGGCCACGCCCCTACGAGCAGTACTTC.

This sequence joins TRBV10-3 and TRBJ2-3, with TRBD2 identical over 9 bases. Germline V gene sequence: CDR1 ENHRY, CDR2 SYGVKD. The CDR3 sequence is 15 residues long. The V segment lost 4 bases and the J segment 6 bases; nucleotides outside the gene matches: 8. CDR3 DNA sequence: TGTGCCATCAGTGCCGCGGGGGGGGGCGTGGATACGCAGTATTTT. Encoded protein: CAISAAGGGVDTQYF.

The chain is built from TRBV2 and TRBJ2-2, with TRBD1 matching 9 bases. CDR1 is SNHLY and CDR2 is FYNNEI in the germline V gene. With 3 bases clipped from V and 5 bases from J, the junction kept 4 bases outside the gene matches. CDR3 length: 15 residues. The CDR3 reads CASSEGTGRTGELFF. The DNA for the CDR3 is TGTGCCAGCAGTGAGGGGACAGGGAGAACCGGGGAGCTGTTTTTT.

V usage is TRBV29-1 and J usage is TRBJ2-6; possible D gene TRBD1, 5 bases. Germline CDR1 is SQVTM and CDR2 is ANQGSEA. Trimming took off 3 bases at V and 0 bases at J, with 12 bases between the two ends. This CDR3 region has 16 residues. CDR3 in DNA: TGCAGCGTTGACTCCAGGGTAAACTCTGGGGCCAACGTCCTGACTTTC. Translating it yields CSVDSRVNSGANVLTF.

The V call is TRBV4-1, the J call TRBJ2-7; 11 bases align to TRBD2. CDR1 and CDR2 (germline): MGHRA, YSYEKL. The CDR3 spans 14 residues. The junction had 3 bases not matched to a gene; V was cut back by 2 bases and J by 6 bases. The CDR3 DNA sequence: TGCGCCAGCAGCCAACTAGCGGGAGGATCCGAGCAGTACTTC. It translates to CASSQLAGGSEQYF.

The rearrangement links TRBV6-1 to TRBJ1-6; a possible D gene is TRBD1 (5 bases). Deletions cut 2 bases from V and 10 bases from J, with 21 bases between. CDR1 and CDR2 (germline): MNHNS, SASEGT. The CDR3 extends over 17 amino acids. The CDR3 here is CASSERSLPGGGSPLHF. The CDR3 DNA sequence: TGTGCCAGCAGTGAACGGTCCCTTCCGGGGGGAGGGTCACCCCTCCACTTT.

The V call is TRBV23-1, the J call TRBJ1-4; 7 nucleotides match TRBD1. TRBV23-1 is known as an ORF, though its function is uncertain. This CDR3 comprises 16 residues. The V and J ends lost 4 bases and 8 bases, in that order; junction bases with no gene match: 13. The CDR3 here is CASSLPLGTEGEKLFF. For the CDR3, the DNA is TGCGCCAGCAGTCTGCCCTTAGGGACAGAGGGGGAAAAACTGTTTTTT.

The rearrangement joins TRBV14 to TRBJ1-1; possibly TRBD1 for D (5 bases). V lost 4 bases to trimming and J lost 7 bases, with 7 bases between them. This CDR3 is 11 amino acids long. The germline V gene encodes CDR1 SGHDN and CDR2 FVKESK. CDR3 bases: TGTGCCAGCAGCCTCGGGGGTGAAGCTTTCTTT. Translating gives CASSLGGEAFF.

V and J are TRBV2 and TRBJ1-5; tentative D call: TRBD1 (5 bases). Germline V gene data show CDR1 as SNHLY and CDR2 as FYNNEI. The CDR3 has 14 residues. Deletions cut 6 bases from V and 8 bases from J, with 17 bases between. CDR3 in amino acids: CASRGTVTTEPQHF. The CDR3 region has the DNA TGTGCCAGCAGGGGGACTGTGACTACGGAGCCCCAGCATTTT.

The V call is TRBV7-9, the J call TRBJ2-7; D possibly corresponds to TRBD2 (7 bases). The V end was cut by 5 bases, the J end by 3 bases, with 17 bases between. The CDR3 runs to 15 residues. Germline CDR1 reads SEHNR; CDR2 reads FQNEAQ (reference sequence). CDR3 bases: TGTGCCAGCAGCCGCGGACTAGGGGGGAACTACGAGCAGTACTTC. Protein product: CASSRGLGGNYEQYF. The whole variable domain, remainder taken from reference TRBV7-9 and TRBJ2-7, is DTGVSQNPRHKITKRGQNVTFRCDPISEHNRLYWYRQTLGQGPEFLTYFQNEAQLEKSRLLSDRFSAERPKGSFSTLEIQRTEQGDSAMYLCASSRGLGGNYEQYFGPGTRLTVT.

This rearrangement joins TRBV5-1 to TRBJ2-1; no reliable D call. V was clipped by 2 bases and J by 0 bases, with 9 bases between them. Germline-derived CDR1 and CDR2 are SGHRS and YFSETQ. The CDR3 is made up of 15 amino acids. CDR3 coding DNA: TGCGCCAGCAGCTTAGCGCCCGACTCCTACAATGAGCAGTTCTTC. Its translation is CASSLAPDSYNEQFF.

The gene calls are TRBV19 and TRBJ1-2; a possible D gene is TRBD1 (5 bases). This CDR3 region has 13 residues. Germline CDR1 reads LNHDA; CDR2 reads SQIVND (reference sequence). With 5 bases removed from V and 4 bases from J, the gap between germline ends came to 11 bases. The CDR3: CASSSRVPYGYTF. Written as DNA, the CDR3 is TGTGCCAGTAGTTCCAGGGTCCCCTATGGCTACACCTTC.

V gene TRBV27 combines with J gene TRBJ1-1, with 9 positions matching TRBD1. Germline-derived CDR1 and CDR2 are MNHEY and SMNVEV (reference sequence). The CDR3 extends over 13 amino acids. Trimming removed 8 bases from V and 4 bases from J; junction bases left unmatched: 5. The CDR3 DNA is TGTGCCAGCGGACAGGGGAGGTCCACTGAAGCTTTCTTT. Its protein product is CASGQGRSTEAFF.

The chain recombines TRBV7-8 with TRBJ1-5; 7 bases line up with TRBD1. The V gene end was trimmed by 1 base and the J gene end by 7 bases; junction bases not matched to a gene: 7. CDR1 and CDR2 (germline): SGHVS, FQNEAQ. CDR3 length equals 15 residues. For the CDR3, the DNA is TGTGCCAGCAGCTTAGGTGGACAGGTCAACCAGCCCCAGCATTTT. Residues: CASSLGGQVNQPQHF.

The chain joins TRBV5-8 to TRBJ2-2; 7 bases match TRBD1. The CDR3 spans 16 residues. The germline gives CDR1 SGHTS, CDR2 YDEGEE. The trim removed 0 bases at V and 6 bases at J, leaving 8 bases unmatched. Here the CDR3 reads CASSLALGTVPGELFF. For the CDR3, the DNA is TGTGCCAGCAGCTTGGCCCTTGGGACAGTGCCCGGGGAGCTGTTTTTT.

The chain has TRBV4-1 and TRBJ1-2, with TRBD1 matching 7 bases. The CDR3 extends over 15 amino acids. Germline loops: CDR1 MGHRA, CDR2 YSYEKL. V lost 0 bases to trimming and J lost 7 bases; unmatched junction nucleotides: 8. CDR3 region: CASSQEPLGQSGYTF. As DNA, the CDR3 is TGCGCCAGCAGCCAAGAACCCTTGGGACAGTCTGGCTACACCTTC.

This clone has just a few counts. This chain uses TRBV27 with TRBJ1-6; the D is unclear. The CDR3 runs to 14 residues. In germline, CDR1 is MNHEY, CDR2 SMNVEV (reference sequence). Trimming took off 2 bases at V and 9 bases at J, with 11 bases between the two ends. The chain's CDR3 is CASSLEHRTSPLHF. The CDR3 DNA reads as TGTGCCAGCAGTTTAGAGCATCGTACTTCACCCCTCCACTTT.

This rearrangement joins TRBV18 to TRBJ1-2; possibly TRBD1 for D (6 bases). The germline CDR1 and CDR2 sequences are KGHSH and LQKENI. The CDR3 sequence is 14 residues long. V lost 3 bases and J lost 6, with 14 bases in between. CDR3 coding DNA: TGTGCCAGCTCACCCATGACAGGCTGGGATGGCTACACCTTC. Its translation is CASSPMTGWDGYTF.

V is TRBV27 and J is TRBJ2-7, with TRBD2 identical over 7 bases. The trim removed 6 bases at V and 3 bases at J, leaving 11 bases unmatched. The CDR3 consists of 15 residues. Germline CDR1 is MNHEY and CDR2 is SMNVEV (reference sequence). In DNA form, the CDR3 reads TGTGCCAGCAGGAAGGGTTCTAGCGGACGCTACGAGCAGTACTTC. Its protein is CASRKGSSGRYEQYF.

Regarding this clone: At the DNA level, this CDR3 is encoded by other sequences in the same sample as well. J is TRBJ1-2 and V is TRBV6-5, with D tentatively TRBD1 (6 bases). The germline V gene encodes CDR1 MNHEY and CDR2 SVGAGI. This CDR3 spans 13 amino acids. V shed 0 bases and J shed 7 bases, with 9 bases lying between them. The CDR3 spells CASSYSTGLGYTF. CDR3 DNA sequence: TGTGCCAGCAGTTACTCTACAGGGCTTGGCTACACCTTC.

The chain employs TRBV24-1 and TRBJ2-2; TRBD2 matches at 7 bases. Germline-derived CDR1 and CDR2 are KGHDR and SFDVKD. V lost 9 bases, J lost 6 bases, and 12 bases stayed unmatched. This CDR3 comprises 15 residues. DNA of the CDR3: TGTGCCACCGGAAGCGGATTCCGGGGGGCCGGGGAGCTGTTTTTT. Translated: CATGSGFRGAGELFF.

In this sample, this clone turned up a few times. This rearrangement joins TRBV6-1 to TRBJ1-1; 9 bases agree with TRBD1. Germline trimming cut 3 bases from V and 5 bases from J; bases unmatched to any gene: 7. The germline V gene encodes CDR1 MNHNS and CDR2 SASEGT. CDR3 length: 15 amino acids. The CDR3 bases are TGTGCCAGCAGTGATCGGGTGACAGGGGGTACTGAAGCTTTCTTT. Translation gives CASSDRVTGGTEAFF.

V gene TRBV2 combines with J gene TRBJ1-3; possibly TRBD1 for D (6 bases). Germline CDR1 and CDR2: SNHLY and FYNNEI. The CDR3 consists of 14 residues. Trimming cost V 5 bases and J 2 bases, with 10 bases left between them. CDR3 sequence (DNA): TGTGCCAGCAGTAACAGGGCCACTGGAAACACCATATATTTT. As protein: CASSNRATGNTIYF.